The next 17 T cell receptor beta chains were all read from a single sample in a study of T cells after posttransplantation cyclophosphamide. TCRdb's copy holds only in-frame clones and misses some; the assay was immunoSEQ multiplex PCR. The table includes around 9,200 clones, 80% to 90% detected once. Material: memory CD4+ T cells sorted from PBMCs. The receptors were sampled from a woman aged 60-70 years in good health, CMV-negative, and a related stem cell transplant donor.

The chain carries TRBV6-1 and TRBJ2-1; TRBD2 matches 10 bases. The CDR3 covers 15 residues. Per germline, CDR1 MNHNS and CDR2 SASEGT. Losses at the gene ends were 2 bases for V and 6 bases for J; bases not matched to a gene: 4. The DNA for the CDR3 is TGTGCCAGCAGTGAATCTAGCGGGAGCTTCAATGAGCAGTTCTTC. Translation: CASSESSGSFNEQFF.

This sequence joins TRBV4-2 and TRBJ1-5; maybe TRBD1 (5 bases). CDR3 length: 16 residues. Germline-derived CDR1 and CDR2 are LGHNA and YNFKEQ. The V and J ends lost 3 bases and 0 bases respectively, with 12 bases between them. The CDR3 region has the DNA TGTGCCAGCAGCCAGGGGGGACTTTATAGCAATCAGCCCCAGCATTTT. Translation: CASSQGGLYSNQPQHF.

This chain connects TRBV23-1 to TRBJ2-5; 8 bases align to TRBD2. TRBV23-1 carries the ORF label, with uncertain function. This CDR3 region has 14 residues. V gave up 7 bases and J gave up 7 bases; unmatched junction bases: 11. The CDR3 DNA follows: TGCGCCAGCATAGCGGGACACCCTTCATGGACCCAGTACTTC. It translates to CASIAGHPSWTQYF.

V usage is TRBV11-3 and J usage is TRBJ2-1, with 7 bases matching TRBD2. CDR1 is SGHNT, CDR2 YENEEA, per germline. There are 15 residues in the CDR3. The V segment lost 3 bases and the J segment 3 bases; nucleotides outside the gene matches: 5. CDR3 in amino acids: CASSLGGTLYNEQFF. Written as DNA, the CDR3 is TGTGCCAGCAGCTTGGGGGGGACCCTCTACAATGAGCAGTTCTTC.

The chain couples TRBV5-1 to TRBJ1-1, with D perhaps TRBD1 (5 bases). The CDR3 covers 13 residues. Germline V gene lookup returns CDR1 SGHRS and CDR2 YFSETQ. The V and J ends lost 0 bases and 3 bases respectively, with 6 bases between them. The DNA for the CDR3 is TGCGCCAGCAGCTTGGGGGGGGACACTGAAGCTTTCTTT. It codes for CASSLGGDTEAFF.

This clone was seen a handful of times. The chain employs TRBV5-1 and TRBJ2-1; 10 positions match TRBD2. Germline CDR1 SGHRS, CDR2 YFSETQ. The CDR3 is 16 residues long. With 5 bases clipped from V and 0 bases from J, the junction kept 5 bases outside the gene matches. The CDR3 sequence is CASSSLAGASYNEQFF. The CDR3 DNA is TGCGCCAGCAGTTCGCTAGCGGGGGCCTCCTACAATGAGCAGTTCTTC.

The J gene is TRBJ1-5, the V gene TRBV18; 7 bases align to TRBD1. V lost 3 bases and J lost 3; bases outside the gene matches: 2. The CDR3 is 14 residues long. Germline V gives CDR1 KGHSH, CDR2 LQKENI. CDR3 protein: CASSPGTVNQPQHF. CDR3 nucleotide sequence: TGTGCCAGCTCACCTGGGACAGTCAATCAGCCCCAGCATTTT.

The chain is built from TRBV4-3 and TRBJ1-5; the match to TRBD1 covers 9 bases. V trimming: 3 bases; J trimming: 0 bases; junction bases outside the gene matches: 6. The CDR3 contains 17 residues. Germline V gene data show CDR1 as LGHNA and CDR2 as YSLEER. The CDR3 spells CASSQGLGQGSNQPQHF. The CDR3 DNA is TGCGCCAGCAGCCAGGGCTTGGGACAGGGTAGCAATCAGCCCCAGCATTTT.

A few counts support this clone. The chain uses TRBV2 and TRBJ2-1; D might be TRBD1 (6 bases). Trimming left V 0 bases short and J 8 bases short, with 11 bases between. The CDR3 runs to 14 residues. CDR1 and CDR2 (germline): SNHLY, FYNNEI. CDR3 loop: CASSEALRGHEQFF. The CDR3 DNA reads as TGTGCCAGCAGTGAAGCCCTCAGGGGTCATGAGCAGTTCTTC.

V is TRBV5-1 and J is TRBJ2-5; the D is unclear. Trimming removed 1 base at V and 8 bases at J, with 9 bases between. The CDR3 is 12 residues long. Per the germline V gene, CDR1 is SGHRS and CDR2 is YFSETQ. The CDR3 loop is CASSLKVGTQYF. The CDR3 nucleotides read TGCGCCAGCAGCTTGAAGGTGGGCACCCAGTACTTC.

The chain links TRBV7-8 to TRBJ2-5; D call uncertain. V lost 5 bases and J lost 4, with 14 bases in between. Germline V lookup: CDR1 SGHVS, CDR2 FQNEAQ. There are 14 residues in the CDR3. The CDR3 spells CASSPPGLPETQYF. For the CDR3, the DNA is TGTGCCAGCAGCCCCCCTGGCCTGCCAGAGACCCAGTACTTC.

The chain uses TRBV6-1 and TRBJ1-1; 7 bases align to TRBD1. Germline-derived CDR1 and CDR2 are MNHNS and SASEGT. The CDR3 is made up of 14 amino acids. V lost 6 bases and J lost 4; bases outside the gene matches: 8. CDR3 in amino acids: CASRLTGPSTEAFF. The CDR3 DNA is TGTGCCAGCAGGCTGACAGGGCCGAGCACTGAAGCTTTCTTT.

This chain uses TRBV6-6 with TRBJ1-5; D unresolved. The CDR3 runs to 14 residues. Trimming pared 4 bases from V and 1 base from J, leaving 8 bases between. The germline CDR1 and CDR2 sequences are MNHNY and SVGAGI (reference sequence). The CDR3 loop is CASSSHSSNQPQHF. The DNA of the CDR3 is TGTGCCAGCAGTTCCCACAGCAGCAATCAGCCCCAGCATTTT.

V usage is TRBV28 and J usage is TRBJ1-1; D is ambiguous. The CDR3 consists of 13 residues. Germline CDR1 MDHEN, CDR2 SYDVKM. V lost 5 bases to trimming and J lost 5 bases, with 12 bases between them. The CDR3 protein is CASSPYLDTEAFF. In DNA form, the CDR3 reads TGTGCCAGCAGTCCCTATCTTGATACTGAAGCTTTCTTT.

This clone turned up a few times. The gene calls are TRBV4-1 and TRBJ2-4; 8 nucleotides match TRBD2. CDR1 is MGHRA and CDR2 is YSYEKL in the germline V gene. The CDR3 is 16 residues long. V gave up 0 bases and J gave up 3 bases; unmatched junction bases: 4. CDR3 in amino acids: CASSQETGGVKNIQYF. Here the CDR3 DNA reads TGCGCCAGCAGCCAAGAAACGGGGGGGGTCAAAAACATTCAGTACTTC.

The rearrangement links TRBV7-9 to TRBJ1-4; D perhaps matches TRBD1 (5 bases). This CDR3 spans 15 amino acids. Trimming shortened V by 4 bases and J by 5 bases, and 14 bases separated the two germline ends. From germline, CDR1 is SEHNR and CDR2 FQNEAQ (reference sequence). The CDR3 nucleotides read TGTGCCAGCAGCTCGAGACAGTCTAAGAATGAAAAACTGTTTTTT. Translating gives CASSSRQSKNEKLFF.

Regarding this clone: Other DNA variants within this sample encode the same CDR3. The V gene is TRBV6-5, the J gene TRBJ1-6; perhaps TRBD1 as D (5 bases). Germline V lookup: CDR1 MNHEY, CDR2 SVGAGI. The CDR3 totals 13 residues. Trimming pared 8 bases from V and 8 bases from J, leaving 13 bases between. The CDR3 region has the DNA TGTGCCAGCGGGCAGGGTATGGATTCACCCCTCCACTTT. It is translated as CASGQGMDSPLHF.